Sequencing of this T cell receptor (beta chain) was carried out in a study of shared clonotypes between healthy human individuals. Across the whole study: Two female and a few male donors aged 18 to 49 were enrolled. General observations from the study: Between a handful of donors, naive CD4 clonotypes were shared at a level of around 4.9%.

Some clones are missing from TCRdb's copy, which holds only in-frame ones; the method was immunoSEQ multiplex PCR. This sample has approximately 1,000,000 clones; approximately 80% occur once, and the top ten carry under 0.65%. The CDR3 totals 16 residues. Germline V gives CDR1 SGHTA, CDR2 FQGNSA. The ends lost 5 bases at V and 7 bases at J; junction bases unmatched: 11. As concerns this clone: Its specificity is unknown.

This clonotype was sampled from a man aged 18 to 29 in good health. Some clones in this sample may be carry-over from other donors' samples. The chain employs TRBV7-2 and TRBJ2-7; 13 bases map to TRBD2. Sequenced input: memory CD4+ T cells from PBMCs. Stated subset: CD45RA-negative fraction. DNA for the CDR3: TGTGCCAGCAGCCGCTTAACCCCGGGACTAGCGGGAGAGCAGTACTTC. Its translation is CASSRLTPGLAGEQYF.